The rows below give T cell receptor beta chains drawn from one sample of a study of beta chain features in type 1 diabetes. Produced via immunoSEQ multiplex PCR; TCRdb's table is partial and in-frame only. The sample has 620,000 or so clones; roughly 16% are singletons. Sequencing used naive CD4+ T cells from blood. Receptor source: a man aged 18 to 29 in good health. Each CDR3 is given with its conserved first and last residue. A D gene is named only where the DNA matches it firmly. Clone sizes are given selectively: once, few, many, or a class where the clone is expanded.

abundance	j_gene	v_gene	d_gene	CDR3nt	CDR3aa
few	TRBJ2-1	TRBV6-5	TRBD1	TGTGCCAGCAGTTACCCAGACAGGGTGAGTGAGCAGTTCTTC	CASSYPDRVSEQFF
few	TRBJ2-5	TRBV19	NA	TGTGCCAGTAGTATTGGGCCCAGTCAAGAGACCCAGTACTTC	CASSIGPSQETQYF
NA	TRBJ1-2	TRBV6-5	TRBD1	TGTGCCAGCAGACCCGGGACAGGCCCCTACTATGGCTACACCTTC	CASRPGTGPYYGYTF
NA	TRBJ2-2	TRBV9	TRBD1	TGTGCCAGCAGCGTTGCAACACAGGGGGCCGGGGAGCTGTTTTTT	CASSVATQGAGELFF
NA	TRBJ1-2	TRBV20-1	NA	TGCAGTGCTAGGGGCAGCTATGGCTACACCTTC	CSARGSYGYTF
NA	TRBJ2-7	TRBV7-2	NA	TGTGCCAGCAGCTTAGAGCAGGGGCCCTACGAGCAGTACTTC	CASSLEQGPYEQYF
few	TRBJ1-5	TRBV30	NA	TGTGCCTGGAGTTGGGGTAGCAATCAGCCCCAGCATTTT	CAWSWGSNQPQHF
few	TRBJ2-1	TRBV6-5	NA	TGTGCCAGCAGTAAGGGGACTTTCTACAATGAGCAGTTCTTC	CASSKGTFYNEQFF
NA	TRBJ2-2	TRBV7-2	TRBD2	TGTGCCAGCAGCTCCAGCCGCGGGGGTGGCACCGGGGAGCTGTTTTTT	CASSSSRGGGTGELFF
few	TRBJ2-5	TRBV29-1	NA	TGCAGCGTTGAAGGCCCACCAGAGACCCAGTACTTC	CSVEGPPETQYF
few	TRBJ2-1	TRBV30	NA	TGTGCCTGGAGACTACAGTTGACGGCACATGAGCAGTTCTTC	CAWRLQLTAHEQFF
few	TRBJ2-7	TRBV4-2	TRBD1	TGTGCCAGCAGCCATGCGGACAGGGGGCTTGGAGAGCAGTACTTC	CASSHADRGLGEQYF
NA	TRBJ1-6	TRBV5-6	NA	TGTGCCAGCAGCTTCGAGAGGGGAGGTAATTCACCCCTCCACTTT	CASSFERGGNSPLHF
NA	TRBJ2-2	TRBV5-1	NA	TGCGCCAGCAGTTCGGACGGGAACACCGGGGAGCTGTTTTTT	CASSSDGNTGELFF
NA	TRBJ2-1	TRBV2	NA	TGTGCCAGCAGTGATGCCAGGAGCTCCTACAATGAGCAGTTCTTC	CASSDARSSYNEQFF
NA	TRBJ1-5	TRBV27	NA	TGTGCCAGCAGTCGTTCGGGACGGTCGGCTCTCAATCAGCCCCAGCATTTT	CASSRSGRSALNQPQHF
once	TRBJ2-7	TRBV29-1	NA	TGCAGCGGTGCAGACAGAGAGAGCTCCTACGAGCAGTACTTC	CSGADRESSYEQYF
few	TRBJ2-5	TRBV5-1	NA	TGCGCCAGCAGCTTGGCCGAAACCCCCGAGACCCAGTACTTC	CASSLAETPETQYF
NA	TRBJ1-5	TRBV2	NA	TGTGCCAGCAGTGATGTGGGGGCACTTCAGCCCCAGCATTTT	CASSDVGALQPQHF
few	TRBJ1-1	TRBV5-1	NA	TGCGCCAGCAGCCCCATTGAGGCGCACACTGAAGCTTTCTTT	CASSPIEAHTEAFF
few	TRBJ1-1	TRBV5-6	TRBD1	TGTGCCAGCAGCTTGGTACAGGGGGCCATGAACACTGAAGCTTTCTTT	CASSLVQGAMNTEAFF
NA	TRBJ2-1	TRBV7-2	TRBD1	TGTGCCAGCAGCTCACAGACAGGGTGGGATGAGCAGTTCTTC	CASSSQTGWDEQFF
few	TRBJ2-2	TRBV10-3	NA	TGTGCCATCAGTGAAGGCTGGGGGCAGGGCGGGAACACCGGGGAGCTGTTTTTT	CAISEGWGQGGNTGELFF
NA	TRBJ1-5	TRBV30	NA	TGTGCCTGGAGTGTACTCCTTGACTCGGGAGGCAATCAGCCCCAGCATTTT	CAWSVLLDSGGNQPQHF
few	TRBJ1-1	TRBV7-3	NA	TGTGCCAGCAGCTTTACAGGGAAGGACACTGAAGCTTTCTTT	CASSFTGKDTEAFF
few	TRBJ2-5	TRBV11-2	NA	TGTGCCAGCAGCTTAGATGGGTCAACAAAGACCCAGTACTTC	CASSLDGSTKTQYF
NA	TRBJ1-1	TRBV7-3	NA	TGTGCCAGCAGCTTAGAGGGGCAGAAAGCAAAAGCTTTCTTT	CASSLEGQKAKAFF
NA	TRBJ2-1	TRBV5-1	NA	TGCGCCAGCAGCTTAAGTGGGACCAATGAGCAGTTCTTC	CASSLSGTNEQFF
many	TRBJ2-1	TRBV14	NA	TGTGCCAGCAGCCAAGGACTAGCCTACAATGAGCAGTTCTTC	CASSQGLAYNEQFF
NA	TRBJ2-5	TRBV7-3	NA	TGTGCCAGCAGCCCCGGGCAAGAGACCCAGTACTTC	CASSPGQETQYF
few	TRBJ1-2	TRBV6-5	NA	TGTGCCAGCAGTTTGAGGGGCCTGACAGTTGGCTATGGCTACACCTTC	CASSLRGLTVGYGYTF
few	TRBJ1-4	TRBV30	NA	TGTGCCTGGAGTGTAGGGTTGGGTGAAAAACTGTTTTTT	CAWSVGLGEKLFF
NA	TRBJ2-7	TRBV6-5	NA	TGTGCCAGCAGTTACTCACCTACGGTGGGGGGTGAGCAGTACTTC	CASSYSPTVGGEQYF
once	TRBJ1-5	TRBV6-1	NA	TGTGCCAGCACCTCAGGGGTGAAGCCCCAGCATTTT	CASTSGVKPQHF
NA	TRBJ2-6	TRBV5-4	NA	TGTGCCAGCACCCCGGGACCGCCTTGGGGGGCCAACGTCCTGACTTTC	CASTPGPPWGANVLTF
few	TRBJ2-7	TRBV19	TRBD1	TGTGCCAGCAACCACCGGGGACAGGGAACCTACGAGCAGTACTTC	CASNHRGQGTYEQYF
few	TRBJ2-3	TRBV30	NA	TGTGCCTGGAGTGTACAGGGAGGCACAGATACGCAGTATTTT	CAWSVQGGTDTQYF
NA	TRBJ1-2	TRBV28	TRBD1	TGTGCCAGCAGTGACGCACAGGGGTACTATGGCTACACCTTC	CASSDAQGYYGYTF
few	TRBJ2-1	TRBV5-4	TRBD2	TGTGCCAGCAGCTTAGGGACTAGCTCCCAACAGAGGGAGCAGTTCTTC	CASSLGTSSQQREQFF
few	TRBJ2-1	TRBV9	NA	TGTGCCAGCAGCGATCAAATAGGGAACTCCTACAATGAGCAGTTCTTC	CASSDQIGNSYNEQFF
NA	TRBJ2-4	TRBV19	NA	TGTGCCAGTAGTACCTCGGGACCCAAAAACATTCAGTACTTC	CASSTSGPKNIQYF
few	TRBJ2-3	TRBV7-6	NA	TGTGCCAGCAGCTTGCCCACAGATACGCAGTATTTT	CASSLPTDTQYF
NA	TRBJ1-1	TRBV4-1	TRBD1	TGCGCCAGCAGCCAAGCCTACAGGGGGAACACTGAAGCTTTCTTT	CASSQAYRGNTEAFF
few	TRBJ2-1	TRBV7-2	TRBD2	TGTGCCAGCAGCTTAATGGCTAGCGGGACCCCCAATGAGCAGTTCTTC	CASSLMASGTPNEQFF
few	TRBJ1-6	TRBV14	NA	TGTGCCAGCAGCCAAGATCTTCGCTCACCCCTCCACTTT	CASSQDLRSPLHF
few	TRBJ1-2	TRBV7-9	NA	TGTGCCAGCAGCCGGGATGGGGACGGCTACACCTTC	CASSRDGDGYTF
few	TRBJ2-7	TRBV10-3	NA	TGTGCCATCAGTGGAGGGACACTCTCCTACGAGCAGTACTTC	CAISGGTLSYEQYF
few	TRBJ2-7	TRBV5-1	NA	TGCGCCAGCAGCTTGTTGTCCTACGAGCAGTACTTC	CASSLLSYEQYF
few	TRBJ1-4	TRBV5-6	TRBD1	TGTGCCAGCAGCAGCCCGACAGGGTCCATTGCTAATGAAAAACTGTTTTTT	CASSSPTGSIANEKLFF
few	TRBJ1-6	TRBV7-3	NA	TGTGCCAGCAGCTTATCGGATGGGTCCGGTTCACCCCTCCACTTT	CASSLSDGSGSPLHF
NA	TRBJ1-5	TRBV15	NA	TGTGCCACCAGCAGAGGGGTCACACGTTATAGCAATCAGCCCCAGCATTTT	CATSRGVTRYSNQPQHF
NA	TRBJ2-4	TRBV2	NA	TGTGCCAGCAGTGAAGCGCCCCCAGGGTCCCGGTACTTC	CASSEAPPGSRYF
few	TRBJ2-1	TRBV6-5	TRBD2	TGTGCCAGCAGTTACTCCCCGACTAGCGGATACAATGAGCAGTTCTTC	CASSYSPTSGYNEQFF
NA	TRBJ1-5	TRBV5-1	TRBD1	TGCGCCAGCAGCCAGGAGGGGGCGAGCAATCAGCCCCAGCATTTT	CASSQEGASNQPQHF
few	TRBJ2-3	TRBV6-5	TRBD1	TGTGCCAGCAGTTACGACTATTCAGGGGGCAAAGATACGCAGTATTTT	CASSYDYSGGKDTQYF
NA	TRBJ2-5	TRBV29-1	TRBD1	TGCAGCGTTAACAGGGGGCTGGGGGAGACCCAGTACTTC	CSVNRGLGETQYF
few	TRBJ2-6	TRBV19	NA	TGTGCCAGTAGAACCGGAAGCTCTGGGGCCAACGTCCTGACTTTC	CASRTGSSGANVLTF
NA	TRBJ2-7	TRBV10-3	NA	TGTGCCATCACCAAGACCCCATCCTACGAGCAGTACTTC	CAITKTPSYEQYF
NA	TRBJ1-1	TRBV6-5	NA	TGTGCCAGCACCAGCCCCACTGAAGCTTTCTTT	CASTSPTEAFF